This note documents a single TCR beta chain sequence. The antigen remains unidentified. The V gene lost 0 bases and the J gene lost 0 bases, with 16 bases spanning the gap. Germline V gene sequence: CDR1 SGDLS, CDR2 YYNGEE. The CDR3 extends over 18 amino acids. TCRdb called the RACE reads again in MiXCR, with one record for every CDR3 protein. The table includes about 190,000 distinct CDR3 sequences, around 23% detected once. Time point indicated: patch test 3, about 24 weeks after DPC sensitization. Treatment noted: therapeutic diphenylcyclopropenone sensitization with weekly scalp DPC. Alopecia patients, 18 to 70 years old and DPC-suitable, served as donors. The data were taken from a study of human T cells and chemical hapten exposure. Overall study context: Small pooled library volume differences chiefly drove per-sample TCR yield variation. Study-wide results and limits: PT1 expanded TCR counts and patch test score were linked, and their correlation was positive. Following DPC sensitization, TCRs present above 1 in 1000 frequency showed no change.

V usage is TRBV9 and J usage is TRBJ1-3, with D possibly matching TRBD1 (5 bases). The sample here was whole blood, taken in connection with sensitization to the hapten diphenylcyclopropenone (DPC). This sequence originates from a woman between 35 and 50 years old with alopecia areata. Some clones in this sample may be carry-over from other donors' samples. The CDR3 region is CASSVGGGTALSGNTIYF. Here the CDR3 DNA reads TGTGCCAGCAGCGTAGGGGGCGGAACAGCACTCTCTGGAAACACCATATATTTT.